This T cell receptor beta chain was sequenced during a study of T cell responses to AZD1222 COVID-19 vaccine. Study results and caveats: Reportedly, nearly half the spike-specific TCRs target unmutated variant regions. Every sample of the repertoires postdated the peak T cell response. Clonal diversity may have been underestimated in mostly white British donors.

Method: immunoSEQ multiplex PCR; TCRdb's copy keeps in-frame clones and lacks some. This table has some 96,000 clones, about 87% appearing once. The CDR3 covers 15 residues. Germline-derived CDR1 and CDR2 are ENHRY and SYGVKD. Germline trimming cut 6 bases from V and 5 bases from J; bases unmatched to any gene: 9. Details on this clone: Antigen: not known.

This receptor was obtained from an adult in good health. The genes are TRBV10-3 and TRBJ1-5; 8 bases map to TRBD1. The sample here was peripheral blood, taken on day 0 of AZD1222 vaccination. The CDR3 sequence is CAISVTGATDQPQHF. DNA for the CDR3: TGTGCCATCAGCGTGACAGGGGCTACTGATCAGCCCCAGCATTTT.